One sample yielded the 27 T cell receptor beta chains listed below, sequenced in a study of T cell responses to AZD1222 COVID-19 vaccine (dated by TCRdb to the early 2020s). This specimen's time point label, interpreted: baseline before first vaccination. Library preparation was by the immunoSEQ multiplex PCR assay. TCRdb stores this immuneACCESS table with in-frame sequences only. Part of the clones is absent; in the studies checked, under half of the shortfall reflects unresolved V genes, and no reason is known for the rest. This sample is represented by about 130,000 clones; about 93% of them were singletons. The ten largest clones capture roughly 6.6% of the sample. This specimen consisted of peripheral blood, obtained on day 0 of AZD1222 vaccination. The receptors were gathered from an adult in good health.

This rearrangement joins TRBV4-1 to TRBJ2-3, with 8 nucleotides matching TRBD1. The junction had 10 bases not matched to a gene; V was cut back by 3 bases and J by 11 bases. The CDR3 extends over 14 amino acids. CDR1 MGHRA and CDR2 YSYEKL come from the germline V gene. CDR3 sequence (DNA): TGCGCCAGCAGCCAGGACAGGGCGTCGAGTAGGCAGTATTTT. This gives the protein CASSQDRASSRQYF.

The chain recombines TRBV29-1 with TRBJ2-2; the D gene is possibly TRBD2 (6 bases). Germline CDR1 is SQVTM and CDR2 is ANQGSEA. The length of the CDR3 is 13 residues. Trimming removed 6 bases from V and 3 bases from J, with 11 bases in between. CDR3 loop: CSVRGLDTGELFF. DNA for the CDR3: TGCAGCGTGCGGGGCCTAGACACCGGGGAGCTGTTTTTT.

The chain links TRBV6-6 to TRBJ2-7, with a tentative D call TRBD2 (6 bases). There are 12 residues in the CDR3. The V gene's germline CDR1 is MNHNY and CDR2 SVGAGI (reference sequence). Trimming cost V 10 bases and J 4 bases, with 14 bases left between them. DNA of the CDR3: TGTGCCACCCAGGAGGGCCCGTACGAGCAGTACTTC. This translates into CATQEGPYEQYF.

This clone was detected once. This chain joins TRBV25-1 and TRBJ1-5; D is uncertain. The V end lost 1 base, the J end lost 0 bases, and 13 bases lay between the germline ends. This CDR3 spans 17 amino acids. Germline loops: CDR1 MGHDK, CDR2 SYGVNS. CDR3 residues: CASSESLLDDSNQPQHF. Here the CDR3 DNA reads TGTGCCAGCAGTGAATCTCTTTTGGATGATAGCAATCAGCCCCAGCATTTT.

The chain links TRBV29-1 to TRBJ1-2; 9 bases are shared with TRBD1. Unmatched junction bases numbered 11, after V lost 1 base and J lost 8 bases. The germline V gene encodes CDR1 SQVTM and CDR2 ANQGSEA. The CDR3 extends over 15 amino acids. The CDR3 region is CSVEGLGQGRQGYTF. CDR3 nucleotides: TGCAGCGTTGAAGGCCTTGGACAGGGGCGTCAGGGCTACACCTTC.

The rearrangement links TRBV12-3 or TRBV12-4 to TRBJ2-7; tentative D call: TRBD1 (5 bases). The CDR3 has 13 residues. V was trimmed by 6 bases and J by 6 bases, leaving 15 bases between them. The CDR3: CASRETAVGEQYF. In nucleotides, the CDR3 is TGTGCCAGCAGGGAGACAGCTGTCGGCGAGCAGTACTTC.

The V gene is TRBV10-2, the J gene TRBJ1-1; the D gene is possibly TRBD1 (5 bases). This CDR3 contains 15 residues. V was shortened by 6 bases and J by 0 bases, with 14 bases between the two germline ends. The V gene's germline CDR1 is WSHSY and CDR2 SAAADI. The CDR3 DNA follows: TGCGCCAGCAGAGATAGGGGAATGGTGAACACTGAAGCTTTCTTT. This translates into CASRDRGMVNTEAFF.

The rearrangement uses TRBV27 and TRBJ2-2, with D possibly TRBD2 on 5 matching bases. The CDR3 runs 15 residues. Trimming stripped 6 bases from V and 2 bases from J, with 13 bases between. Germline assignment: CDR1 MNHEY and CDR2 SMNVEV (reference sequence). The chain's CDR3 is CASRSSGLNTGELFF. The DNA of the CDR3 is TGTGCCAGCAGGTCCTCCGGACTCAACACCGGGGAGCTGTTTTTT.

The CDR3 spells CASSLLSGGANVLTF. CDR3 DNA: TGTGCCAGCAGCTTATTGTCGGGTGGGGCCAACGTCCTGACTTTC. The genes are TRBV13 and TRBJ2-6; D uncertain. Germline-derived CDR1 and CDR2 are PRHDT and FYEKMQ (reference sequence). This CDR3 contains 15 residues. V dropped 2 bases and J dropped 3 bases, with 8 bases sitting between them.

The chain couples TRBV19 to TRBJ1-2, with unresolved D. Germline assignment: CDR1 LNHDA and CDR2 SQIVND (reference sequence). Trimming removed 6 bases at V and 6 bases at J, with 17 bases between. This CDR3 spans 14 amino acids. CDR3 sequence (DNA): TGTGCCAGTAGCCGAACAGTTTTAGTTGATGGCTACACCTTC. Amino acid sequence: CASSRTVLVDGYTF.

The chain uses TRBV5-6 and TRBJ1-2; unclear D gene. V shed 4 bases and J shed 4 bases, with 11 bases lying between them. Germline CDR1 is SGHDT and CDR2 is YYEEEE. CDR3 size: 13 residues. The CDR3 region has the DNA TGTGCCAGCAGCGGTACAGACTTCTATGGCTACACCTTC. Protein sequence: CASSGTDFYGYTF. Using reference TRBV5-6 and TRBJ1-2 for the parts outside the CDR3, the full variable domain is DAGVTQSPTHLIKTRGQQVTLRCSPKSGHDTVSWYQQALGQGPQFIFQYYEEEERQRGNFPDRFSGHQFPNYSSELNVNALLLGDSALYLCASSGTDFYGYTFGSGTRLTVV.

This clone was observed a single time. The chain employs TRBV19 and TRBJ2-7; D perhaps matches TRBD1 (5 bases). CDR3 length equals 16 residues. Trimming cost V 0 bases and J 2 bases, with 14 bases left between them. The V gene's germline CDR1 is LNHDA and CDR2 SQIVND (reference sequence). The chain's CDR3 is CASSIDYTGAPYEQYF. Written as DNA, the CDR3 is TGTGCCAGTAGTATAGATTATACAGGAGCCCCCTACGAGCAGTACTTC.

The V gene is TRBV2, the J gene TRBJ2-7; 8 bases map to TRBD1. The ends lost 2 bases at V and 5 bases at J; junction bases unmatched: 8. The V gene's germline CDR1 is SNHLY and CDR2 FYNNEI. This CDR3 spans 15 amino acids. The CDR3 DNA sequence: TGTGCCAGCAGTGAAACAGGGGGATGGTTAGACGAGCAGTACTTC. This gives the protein CASSETGGWLDEQYF.

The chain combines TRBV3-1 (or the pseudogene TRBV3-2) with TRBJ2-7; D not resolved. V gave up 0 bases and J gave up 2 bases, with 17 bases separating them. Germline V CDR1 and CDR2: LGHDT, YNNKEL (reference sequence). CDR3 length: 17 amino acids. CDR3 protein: CASSQDHASPRAYEQYF. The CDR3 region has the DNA TGTGCCAGCAGCCAAGATCACGCTAGTCCCAGAGCCTACGAGCAGTACTTC.

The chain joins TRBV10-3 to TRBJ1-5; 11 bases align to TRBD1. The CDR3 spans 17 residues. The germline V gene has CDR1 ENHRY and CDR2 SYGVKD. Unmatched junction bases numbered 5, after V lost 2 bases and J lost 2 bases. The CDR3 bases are TGTGCCATCAGTGAGGGACAGGGGGCAATCGGCAATCAGCCCCAGCATTTT. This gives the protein CAISEGQGAIGNQPQHF.

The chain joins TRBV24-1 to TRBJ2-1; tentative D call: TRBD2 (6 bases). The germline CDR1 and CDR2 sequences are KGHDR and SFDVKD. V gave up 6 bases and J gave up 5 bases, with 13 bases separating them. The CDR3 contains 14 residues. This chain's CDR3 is CATSNRDFDNEQFF. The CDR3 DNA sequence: TGTGCCACCAGTAACCGGGACTTCGACAATGAGCAGTTCTTC.

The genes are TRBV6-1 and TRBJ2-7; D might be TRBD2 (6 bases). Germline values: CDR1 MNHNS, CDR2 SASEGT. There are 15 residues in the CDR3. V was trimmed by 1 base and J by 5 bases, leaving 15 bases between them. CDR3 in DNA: TGTGCCAGCAGTGAAGTGACGGGAGTAAAGCACGAGCAGTACTTC. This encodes CASSEVTGVKHEQYF.

The CDR3 DNA is TGTGCCACCAGCTTCGGACAGGGGCCCTACGAGCAGTACTTC. It yields the protein CATSFGQGPYEQYF. The V and J genes are TRBV15 and TRBJ2-7; TRBD1 matches at 9 bases. Germline V lookup: CDR1 LNHNV, CDR2 YYDKDF (reference sequence). The CDR3 loop spans 14 amino acids. Trimming removed 5 bases from V and 2 bases from J; junction bases left unmatched: 4.

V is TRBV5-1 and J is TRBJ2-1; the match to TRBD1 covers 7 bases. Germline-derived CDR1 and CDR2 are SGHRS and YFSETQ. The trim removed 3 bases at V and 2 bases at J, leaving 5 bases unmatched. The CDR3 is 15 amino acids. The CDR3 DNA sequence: TGCGCCAGCAGCTCTACAGGGGCGACCTACAATGAGCAGTTCTTC. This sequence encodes CASSSTGATYNEQFF.

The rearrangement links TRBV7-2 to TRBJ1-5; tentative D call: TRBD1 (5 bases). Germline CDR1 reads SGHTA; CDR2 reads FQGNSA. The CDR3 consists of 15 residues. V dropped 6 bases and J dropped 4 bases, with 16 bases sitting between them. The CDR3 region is CASRNRTGGNQPQHF. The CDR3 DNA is TGTGCCAGCAGAAATCGAACGGGGGGAAATCAGCCCCAGCATTTT.

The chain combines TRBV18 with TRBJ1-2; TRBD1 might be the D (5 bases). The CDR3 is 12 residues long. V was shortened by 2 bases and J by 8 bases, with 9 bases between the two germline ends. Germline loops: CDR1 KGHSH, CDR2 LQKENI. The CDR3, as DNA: TGTGCCAGCTCACCAGGGACGTGGGGCTACACCTTC. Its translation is CASSPGTWGYTF.

The CDR3 DNA reads as TGTGCCATCTGTGGGGGCCCGGGCCAAGAGACCCAGTACTTC. This codes for CAICGGPGQETQYF. The chain combines TRBV10-3 with TRBJ2-5, with a weak D call TRBD1 (6 bases). The CDR3 runs 14 residues. Trimming stripped 8 bases from V and 1 base from J, with 14 bases between. The germline CDR1 and CDR2 sequences are ENHRY and SYGVKD.

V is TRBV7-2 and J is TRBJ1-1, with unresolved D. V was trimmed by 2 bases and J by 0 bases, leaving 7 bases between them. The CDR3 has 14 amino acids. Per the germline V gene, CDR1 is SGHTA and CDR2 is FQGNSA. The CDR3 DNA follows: TGTGCCAGCAGCTTAACAGCAATGAACACTGAAGCTTTCTTT. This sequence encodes CASSLTAMNTEAFF.

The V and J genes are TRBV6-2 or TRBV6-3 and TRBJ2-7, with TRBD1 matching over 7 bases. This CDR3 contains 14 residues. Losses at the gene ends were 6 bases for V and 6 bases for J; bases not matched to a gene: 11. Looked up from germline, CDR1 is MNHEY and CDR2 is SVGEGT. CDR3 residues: CASSVAGTALEQYF. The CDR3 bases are TGTGCCAGCAGCGTAGCCGGGACAGCCCTCGAGCAGTACTTC.

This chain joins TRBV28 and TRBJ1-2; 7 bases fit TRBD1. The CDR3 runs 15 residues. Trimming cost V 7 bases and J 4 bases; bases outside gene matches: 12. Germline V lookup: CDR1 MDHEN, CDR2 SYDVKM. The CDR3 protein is CASMGREQGLYGYTF. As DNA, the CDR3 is TGTGCCAGCATGGGACGCGAACAGGGGCTCTATGGCTACACCTTC.

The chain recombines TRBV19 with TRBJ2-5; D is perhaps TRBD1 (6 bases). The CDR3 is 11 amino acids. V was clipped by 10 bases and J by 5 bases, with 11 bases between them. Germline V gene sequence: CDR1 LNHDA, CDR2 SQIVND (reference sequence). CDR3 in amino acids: CATTTGETQYF. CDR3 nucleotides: TGTGCCACCACAACAGGGGAGACCCAGTACTTC.

The CDR3, as DNA: TGTGCCAGCAGCCGGGAGGATACGCAGTATTTT. Translating it yields CASSREDTQYF. This chain connects TRBV5-6 to TRBJ2-3; perhaps TRBD2 as D (6 bases). Germline CDR1 and CDR2: SGHDT and YYEEEE. The V gene lost 4 bases and the J gene lost 6 bases, with 6 bases spanning the gap. The CDR3 consists of 11 residues. The variable domain in full, completed from reference TRBV5-6 and TRBJ2-3, reads DAGVTQSPTHLIKTRGQQVTLRCSPKSGHDTVSWYQQALGQGPQFIFQYYEEEERQRGNFPDRFSGHQFPNYSSELNVNALLLGDSALYLCASSREDTQYFGPGTRLTVL.